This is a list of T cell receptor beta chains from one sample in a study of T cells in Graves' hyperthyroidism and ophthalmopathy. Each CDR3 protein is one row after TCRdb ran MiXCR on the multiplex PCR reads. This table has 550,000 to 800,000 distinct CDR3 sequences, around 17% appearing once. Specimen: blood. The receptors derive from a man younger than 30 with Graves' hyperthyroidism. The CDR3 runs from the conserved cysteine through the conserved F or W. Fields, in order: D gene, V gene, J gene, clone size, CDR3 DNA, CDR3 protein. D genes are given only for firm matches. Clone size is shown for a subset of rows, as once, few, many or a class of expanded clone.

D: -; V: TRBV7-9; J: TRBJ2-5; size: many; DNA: TGTGCCAGCAGCTTAGACATGGGAGAGACCCAGTACTTC; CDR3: CASSLDMGETQYF
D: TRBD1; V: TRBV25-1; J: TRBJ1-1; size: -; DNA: TGTGCCAGCGGATGGACAGGGCAAACTGAAGCTTTCTTT; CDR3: CASGWTGQTEAFF
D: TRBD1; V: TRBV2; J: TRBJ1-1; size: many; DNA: TGTGCCAGCACCATGACAGGGGACACTGAAGCTTTCTTT; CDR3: CASTMTGDTEAFF
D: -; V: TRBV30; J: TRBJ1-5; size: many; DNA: TGTGCCTGGAGTCCGGGCAAATCGGCCAATCAGCCCCAGCATTTT; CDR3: CAWSPGKSANQPQHF
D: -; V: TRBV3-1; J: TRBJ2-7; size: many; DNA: TGTGCCAGCAGCCAAGATCCCAAGTACGAGCAGTACTTC; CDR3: CASSQDPKYEQYF
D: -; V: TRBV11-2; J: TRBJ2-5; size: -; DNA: TGTGCCAGCAGCCCGTCGGAGCCCCAGTACTTC; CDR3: CASSPSEPQYF
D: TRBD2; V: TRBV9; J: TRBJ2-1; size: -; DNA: TGTGCCAGCAGCCAAGGAGGGGGGGGACTAGCGGGACCGAGCTCCTACAATGAGCAGTTCTTC; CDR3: CASSQGGGGLAGPSSYNEQFF
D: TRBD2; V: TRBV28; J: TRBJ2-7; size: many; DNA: TGTGCCAGCACCCAAGGGACTAGCGGGATTTCCCCCTACGAGCAGTACTTC; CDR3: CASTQGTSGISPYEQYF
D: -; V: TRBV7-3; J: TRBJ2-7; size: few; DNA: TGTGCCAGCAGCTTAAAGGCGGGAAGCGAGCAGTACTTC; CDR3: CASSLKAGSEQYF
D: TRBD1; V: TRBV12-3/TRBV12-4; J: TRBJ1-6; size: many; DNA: TGTGCCAGCAGTCTAGGGACAGTTAATTCACCCCTCCACTTT; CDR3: CASSLGTVNSPLHF
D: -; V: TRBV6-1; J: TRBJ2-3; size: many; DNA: TGTGCCAGCACCCCGCGGCGGCTTTCAGATACGCAGTATTTT; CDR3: CASTPRRLSDTQYF
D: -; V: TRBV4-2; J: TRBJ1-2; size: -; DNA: TGTGCCAGCAGCCAAGGGCTAGGACAAGCTAACTATGGCTACACCTTC; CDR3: CASSQGLGQANYGYTF
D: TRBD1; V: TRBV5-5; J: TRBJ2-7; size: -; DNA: TGTGCCAGCAGCTTGTATGGCAGGGGGTCAGAGGAGCAGTACTTC; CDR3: CASSLYGRGSEEQYF
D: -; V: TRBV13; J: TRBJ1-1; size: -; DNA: TGTGCCAGCAGCTTAGTACGATTGGTCGGCCTAACTGAAGCTTTCTTT; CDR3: CASSLVRLVGLTEAFF
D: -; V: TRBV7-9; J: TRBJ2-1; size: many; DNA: TGTGCCAGCAGCGGAAATCCCCCCGAGCAGTTCTTC; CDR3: CASSGNPPEQFF
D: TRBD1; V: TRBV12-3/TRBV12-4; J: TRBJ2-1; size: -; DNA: TGTGCCAGCAGTTCATTACGGGACAGCATATACAATGAGCAGTTCTTC; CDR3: CASSSLRDSIYNEQFF
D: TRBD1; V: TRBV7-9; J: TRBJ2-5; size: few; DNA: TGTGCCAGCAGCCCAGCCCCGGGACAGGGGCAAGAGACCCAGTACTTC; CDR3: CASSPAPGQGQETQYF
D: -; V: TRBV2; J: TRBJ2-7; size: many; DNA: TGTGCCAGCTCGGCAGGGCCGATTGAGCAGTACTTC; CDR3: CASSAGPIEQYF
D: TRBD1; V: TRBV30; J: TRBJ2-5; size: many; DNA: TGTGCCTGGAGTGTCCGGGGACAGGCTAAGGAGGAGACCCAGTACTTC; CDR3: CAWSVRGQAKEETQYF
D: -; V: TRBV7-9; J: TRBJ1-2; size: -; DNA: TGTGCCAGCGGTCAAGGAGACATAGCTAACTATGGCTACACCTTC; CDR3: CASGQGDIANYGYTF
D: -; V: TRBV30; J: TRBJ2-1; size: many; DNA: TGTGCCTGGGCAATTAGCTCCTACAATGAGCAGTTCTTC; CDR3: CAWAISSYNEQFF
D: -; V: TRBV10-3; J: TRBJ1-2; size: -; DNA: TGTGCCATCACCCAATCGGGGGCCGGTCGGGGCTATGGCTACACCTTC; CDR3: CAITQSGAGRGYGYTF
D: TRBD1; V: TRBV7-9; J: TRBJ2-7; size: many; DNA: TGTGCCAGCAGCCCCAGGGGGCAATCCGCCTACGAGCAGTACTTC; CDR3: CASSPRGQSAYEQYF
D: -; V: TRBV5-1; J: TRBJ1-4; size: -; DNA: TGCGCCAGCAGCTTCGGGCTAACTGCAACTAATGAAAAACTGTTTTTT; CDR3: CASSFGLTATNEKLFF
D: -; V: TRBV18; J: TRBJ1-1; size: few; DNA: TGTGCCAGCGGACTCGGTATGAACACTGAAGCTTTCTTT; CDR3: CASGLGMNTEAFF
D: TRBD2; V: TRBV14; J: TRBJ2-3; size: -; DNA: TGTGCCAGCAGCCGGGGACTAGCGGGAGGAGCGGATACGCAGTATTTT; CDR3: CASSRGLAGGADTQYF
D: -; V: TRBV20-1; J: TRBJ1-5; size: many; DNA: TGCAGTGCTAGAGGGGGGGATCAGCCCCAGCATTTT; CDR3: CSARGGDQPQHF
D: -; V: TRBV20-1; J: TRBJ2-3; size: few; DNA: TGCAGTGCTAGTGCTCGGGGGACTAGCACAGATACGCAGTATTTT; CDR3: CSASARGTSTDTQYF
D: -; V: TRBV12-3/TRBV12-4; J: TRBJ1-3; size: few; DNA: TGTGCCAGCAGTGATGACAGAGCAAGCTCTGGAAACACCATATATTTT; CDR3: CASSDDRASSGNTIYF
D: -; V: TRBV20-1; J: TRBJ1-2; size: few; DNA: TGCAGTGCTCCCCGGTCCTATGGCTACACCTTC; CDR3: CSAPRSYGYTF
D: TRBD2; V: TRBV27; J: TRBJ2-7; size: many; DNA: TGTGCCAGCAGCCAAAGGGGCGGGGGGACCTACGAGCAGTACTTC; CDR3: CASSQRGGGTYEQYF
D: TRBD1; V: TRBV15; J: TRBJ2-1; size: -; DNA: TGTGCCACCAGCAGCACAGGGGGCAATACGGACAATGAGCAGTTCTTC; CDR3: CATSSTGGNTDNEQFF
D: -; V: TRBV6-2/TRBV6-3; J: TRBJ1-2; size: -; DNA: TGTGCCAGCAGTTACTCGCTGCGAAACAATTATGGCTACACCTTC; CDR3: CASSYSLRNNYGYTF
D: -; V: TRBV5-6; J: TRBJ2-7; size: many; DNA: TGTGCCAGCAGCTTCTACGACGCAGGGGCAGCGAGCTCCTACGAGCAGTACTTC; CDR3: CASSFYDAGAASSYEQYF
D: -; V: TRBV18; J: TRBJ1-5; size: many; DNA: TGTGCCAGCTCACCACGGGGAGCGCCCCAGCATTTT; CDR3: CASSPRGAPQHF
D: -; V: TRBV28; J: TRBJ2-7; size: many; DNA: TGTGCCAGCAGTTTAACGAGGGGGGCAGGGGGGGGCCTCGAGCAGTACTTC; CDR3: CASSLTRGAGGGLEQYF
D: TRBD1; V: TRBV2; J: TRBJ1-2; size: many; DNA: TGTGCCAGCTCGGACAGGGGAGCTAACTATGGCTACACCTTC; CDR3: CASSDRGANYGYTF
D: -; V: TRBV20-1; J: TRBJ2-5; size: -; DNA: TGCAGTGCTAGGCAAGACCAAGAGACCCAGTACTTC; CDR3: CSARQDQETQYF
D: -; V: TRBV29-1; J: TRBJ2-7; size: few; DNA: TGCAGCGTTGTCTGGGACACCTACGAGCAGTACTTC; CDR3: CSVVWDTYEQYF
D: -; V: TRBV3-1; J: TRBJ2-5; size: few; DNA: TGTGCCAGCAGCCAAGTCTCAGCAGGCCAGTACTTC; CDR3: CASSQVSAGQYF
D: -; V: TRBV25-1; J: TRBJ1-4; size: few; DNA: TGTGCCAGCAGTGAATCGTCCGGCGTTGGTGAAAAACTGTTTTTT; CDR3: CASSESSGVGEKLFF
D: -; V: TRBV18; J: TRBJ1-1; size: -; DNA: TGTGCCAGCTCACCCCGGGGAAGGGACCGCGGGACTGAAGCTTTCTTT; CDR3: CASSPRGRDRGTEAFF
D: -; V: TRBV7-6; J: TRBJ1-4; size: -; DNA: TGTGCCAGCAGCGACTATGCGGGGGAAAAACTGTTTTTT; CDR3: CASSDYAGEKLFF
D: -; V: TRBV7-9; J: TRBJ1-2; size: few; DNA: TGTGCCAGCGGTCCCCGTCGGTACAGAAATATTAACTATGGCTACACCTTC; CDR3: CASGPRRYRNINYGYTF
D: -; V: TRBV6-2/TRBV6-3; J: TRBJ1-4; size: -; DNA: TGTGCCAGCAGTGACCCGACCCCAACTAATGAAAAACTGTTTTTT; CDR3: CASSDPTPTNEKLFF
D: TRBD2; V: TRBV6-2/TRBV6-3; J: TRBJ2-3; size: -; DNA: TGTGCCAGCAGTTCGAGGCGGGAGGGCCAAGGAAGGTCTCCAGATACGCAGTATTTT; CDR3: CASSSRREGQGRSPDTQYF
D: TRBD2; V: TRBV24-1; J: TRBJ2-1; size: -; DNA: TGTGCCACCAGTCCACACGGGACTAGCGGGAGCAGTGAGCAGTTCTTC; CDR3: CATSPHGTSGSSEQFF
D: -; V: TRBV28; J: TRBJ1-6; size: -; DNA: TGTGCCAGCAGTCCCTTGCAGGGCAATAATTCACCCCTCCACTTT; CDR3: CASSPLQGNNSPLHF
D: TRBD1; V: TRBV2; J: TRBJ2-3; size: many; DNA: TGTGCCAGCAGAGGACAGGGCCCAGATACGCAGTATTTT; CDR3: CASRGQGPDTQYF
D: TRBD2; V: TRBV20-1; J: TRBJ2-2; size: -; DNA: TGCAGTGCTAGAGTCCGGACTAGGTCCACCGGGGAGCTGTTTTTT; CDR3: CSARVRTRSTGELFF
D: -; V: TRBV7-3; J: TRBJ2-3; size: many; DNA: TGTGCCAGCAGACAGGACATTACTAGCACAGATACGCAGTATTTT; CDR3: CASRQDITSTDTQYF
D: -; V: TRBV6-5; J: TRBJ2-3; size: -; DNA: TGTGCCAGCAGTTTCGCTCAGACCGGGGATACGCAGTATTTT; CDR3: CASSFAQTGDTQYF
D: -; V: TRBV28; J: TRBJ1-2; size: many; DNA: TGTGCCAGCAGTTTGTTCGGACAGTCCCCTAACTATGGCTACACCTTC; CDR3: CASSLFGQSPNYGYTF